This T cell receptor (beta chain) was identified during a study of vaccination and CD4 T cells after COVID-19. Worth noting for this clonotype: The antigen is not known.

Cultured CD4+ T cells had their DNA profiled by the Oncomine TCR Beta short-read assay. TCRdb reprocessed the PCR reads with MiXCR, giving one entry per CDR3 protein. The profile shows several thousand distinct CDR3 sequences, roughly two fifths of them singletons. The ends were cut back, 1 base at V and 4 bases at J, with 11 bases in the middle. CDR1 and CDR2 (germline): SGHTS, YDEGEE. CDR3 size: 14 residues. Treatment described: roughly 11-day PBMC culture with coronavirus spike peptide pools or control peptides (ViraFEST assay). The receptor was isolated from a human donor who had recovered from COVID-19. The sequencing input was CD4+ T cells from blood, cultured in vitro. The chain couples TRBV5-8 to TRBJ1-2; possibly TRBD1 for D (5 bases). The CDR3 DNA sequence: TGTGCCAGCAGCTTGCAGCAGGGAGCCTATGGCTACACCTTC. As protein: CASSLQQGAYGYTF.